A selection of T cell receptor beta chains follows, all from one sample in a study of shared clonotypes between healthy human individuals. TCRdb's copy holds only in-frame clones and misses some; the assay was immunoSEQ multiplex PCR. The sample records some 1.5 million clones, under 99% being singletons. Sequencing used naive CD4+ T cells sorted from blood. The source of these receptors is a man younger than 45 in good health. CDR3s leave out the opening cysteine and the closing phenylalanine or tryptophan. D genes are given only for firm matches.

j_gene: TRBJ2-7
v_gene: TRBV15
d_gene: TRBD2
CDR3aa: ATSITGGGYEQY

j_gene: TRBJ1-4
v_gene: TRBV15
d_gene: NA
CDR3aa: ATSRPPGEKLF

j_gene: TRBJ2-7
v_gene: TRBV6-1
d_gene: NA
CDR3aa: ASSARDLGLKQY

j_gene: TRBJ2-2
v_gene: TRBV19
d_gene: NA
CDR3aa: ASSIEMTGPSTGELF

j_gene: TRBJ2-7
v_gene: TRBV28
d_gene: NA
CDR3aa: ASSLSGAPSYEQY

j_gene: TRBJ1-2
v_gene: TRBV5-1
d_gene: NA
CDR3aa: ASLVPRVHYGYT

j_gene: TRBJ1-3
v_gene: TRBV9
d_gene: NA
CDR3aa: ASSVLDTHGTIY

j_gene: TRBJ1-1
v_gene: TRBV28
d_gene: NA
CDR3aa: ASSSDGAGNTEAF

j_gene: TRBJ2-2
v_gene: TRBV6-1
d_gene: NA
CDR3aa: ASSEVGGPANTGELF

j_gene: TRBJ1-2
v_gene: TRBV18
d_gene: NA
CDR3aa: ASSVDTGTNNYGYT

j_gene: TRBJ2-1
v_gene: TRBV6-5
d_gene: NA
CDR3aa: ASSWTHSSYNEQF

j_gene: TRBJ1-2
v_gene: TRBV28
d_gene: TRBD1
CDR3aa: AIPGQGSYGYT

j_gene: TRBJ1-1
v_gene: TRBV6-5
d_gene: TRBD1
CDR3aa: ASRETGVGTEAF

j_gene: TRBJ2-7
v_gene: TRBV28
d_gene: NA
CDR3aa: ASSSGVYEQY

j_gene: TRBJ2-5
v_gene: TRBV5-4
d_gene: NA
CDR3aa: ASSEGKSSDQETQY

j_gene: TRBJ2-7
v_gene: TRBV5-4
d_gene: TRBD2
CDR3aa: ASSLGGTNPSYEQY

j_gene: TRBJ2-7
v_gene: TRBV19
d_gene: TRBD2
CDR3aa: ASSIGAGGYYEQY

j_gene: TRBJ2-1
v_gene: TRBV28
d_gene: NA
CDR3aa: ASSLIIPIGLENEQF

j_gene: TRBJ1-2
v_gene: TRBV9
d_gene: NA
CDR3aa: ASSVVNAIRYGYT

j_gene: TRBJ2-7
v_gene: TRBV11-2
d_gene: NA
CDR3aa: ASSLDPNRPYEQY

j_gene: TRBJ1-1
v_gene: TRBV19
d_gene: NA
CDR3aa: ASSIGSVNTEAF

j_gene: TRBJ2-5
v_gene: TRBV10-2
d_gene: NA
CDR3aa: ASSRLATGETQY